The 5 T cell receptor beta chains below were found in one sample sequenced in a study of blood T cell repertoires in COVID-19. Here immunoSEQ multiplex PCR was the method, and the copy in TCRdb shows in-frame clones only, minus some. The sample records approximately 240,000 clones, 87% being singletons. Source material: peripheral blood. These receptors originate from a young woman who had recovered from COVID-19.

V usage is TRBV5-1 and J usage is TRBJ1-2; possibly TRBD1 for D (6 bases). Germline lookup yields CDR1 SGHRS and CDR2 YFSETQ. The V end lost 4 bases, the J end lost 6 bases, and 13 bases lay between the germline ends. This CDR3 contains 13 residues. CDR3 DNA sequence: TGCGCCAGCAGCGTACAGGGTTCAGATGGCTACACCTTC. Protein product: CASSVQGSDGYTF.

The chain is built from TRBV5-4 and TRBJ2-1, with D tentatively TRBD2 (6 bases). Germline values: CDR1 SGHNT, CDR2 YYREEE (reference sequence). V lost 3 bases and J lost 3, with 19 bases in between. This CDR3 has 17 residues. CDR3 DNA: TGTGCCAGCAGCTCTCAGCTGGGCGGGGTTAACTACAATGAGCAGTTCTTC. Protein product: CASSSQLGGVNYNEQFF.

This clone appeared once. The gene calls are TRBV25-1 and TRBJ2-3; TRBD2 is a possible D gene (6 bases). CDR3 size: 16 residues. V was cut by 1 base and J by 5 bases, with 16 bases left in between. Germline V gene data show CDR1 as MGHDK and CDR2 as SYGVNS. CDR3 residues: CASSELGGARQDTQYF. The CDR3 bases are TGTGCCAGCAGTGAATTGGGCGGGGCTCGGCAAGATACGCAGTATTTT.

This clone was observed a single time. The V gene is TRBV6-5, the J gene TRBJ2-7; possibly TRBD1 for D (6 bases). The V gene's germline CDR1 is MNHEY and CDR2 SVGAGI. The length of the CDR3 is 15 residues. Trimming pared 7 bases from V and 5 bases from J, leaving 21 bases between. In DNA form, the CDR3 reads TGTGCCAGCACCCCAGGCAGTAGGGGACATGACGAGCAGTACTTC. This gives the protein CASTPGSRGHDEQYF.

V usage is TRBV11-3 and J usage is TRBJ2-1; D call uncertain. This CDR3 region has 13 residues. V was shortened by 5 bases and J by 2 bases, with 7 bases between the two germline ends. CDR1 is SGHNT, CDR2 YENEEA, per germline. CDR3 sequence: CASSAYPYNEQFF. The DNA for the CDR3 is TGTGCCAGCAGCGCCTACCCCTACAATGAGCAGTTCTTC. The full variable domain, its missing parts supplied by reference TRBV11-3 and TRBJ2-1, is EAGVVQSPRYKIIEKKQPVAFWCNPISGHNTLYWYLQNLGQGPELLIRYENEEAVDDSQLPKDRFSAERLKGVDSTLKIQPAELGDSAVYLCASSAYPYNEQFFGPGTRLTVL.